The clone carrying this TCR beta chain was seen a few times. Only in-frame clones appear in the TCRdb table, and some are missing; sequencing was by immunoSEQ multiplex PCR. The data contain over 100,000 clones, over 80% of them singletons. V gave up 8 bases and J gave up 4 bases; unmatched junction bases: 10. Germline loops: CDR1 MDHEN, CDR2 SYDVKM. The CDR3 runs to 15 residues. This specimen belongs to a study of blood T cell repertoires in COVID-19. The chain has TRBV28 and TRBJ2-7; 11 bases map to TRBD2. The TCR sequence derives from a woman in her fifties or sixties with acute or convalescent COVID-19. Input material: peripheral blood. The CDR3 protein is CASRRSGTSGYEQYF. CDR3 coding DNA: TGTGCCAGCCGAAGGTCCGGGACTAGCGGTTACGAGCAGTACTTC.